The entry below describes one T cell receptor (beta chain). The sample is drawn from a study of blood T cell repertoires in COVID-19. CDR3 length: 16 amino acids. J was trimmed by 15 bases and V by 2 bases; bases with no gene match: 14. The germline CDR1 and CDR2 sequences are MDHEN and SYDVKM. TCRdb's table, derived via immunoSEQ multiplex PCR, lists solely in-frame clones and lacks some. The profile shows some 150,000 clones, around 90% of them singletons. Specimen: peripheral blood. The clonotype comes from a man aged 45-65 years with acute or convalescent COVID-19. The chain employs TRBV28 and TRBJ2-1, with 12 bases that match TRBD2. CDR3 sequence: CASSLAAETSGRGMFF. CDR3 nucleotides: TGTGCCAGCAGTTTAGCAGCCGAGACTAGCGGGAGAGGTATGTTCTTC.